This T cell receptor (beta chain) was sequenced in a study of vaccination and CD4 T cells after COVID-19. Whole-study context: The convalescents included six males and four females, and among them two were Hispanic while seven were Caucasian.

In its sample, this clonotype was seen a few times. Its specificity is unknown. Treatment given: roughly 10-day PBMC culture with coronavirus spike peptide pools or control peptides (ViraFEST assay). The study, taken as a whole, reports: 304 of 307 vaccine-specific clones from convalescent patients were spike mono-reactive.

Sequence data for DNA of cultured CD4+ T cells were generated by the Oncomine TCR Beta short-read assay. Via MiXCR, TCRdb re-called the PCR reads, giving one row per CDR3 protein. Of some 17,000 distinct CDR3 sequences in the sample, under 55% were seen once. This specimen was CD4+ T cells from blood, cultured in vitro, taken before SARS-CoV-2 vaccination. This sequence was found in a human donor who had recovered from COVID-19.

The CDR3 here is CAISEKGSDYNEQFF. The CDR3 DNA reads TGTGCCATCAGTGAGAAGGGTAGCGACTACAATGAGCAGTTCTTC. The genes are TRBV10-3 and TRBJ2-1; D might be TRBD2 (5 bases). There are 15 residues in the CDR3. With 2 bases removed from V and 3 bases from J, the gap between germline ends came to 11 bases. CDR1 and CDR2 from the germline V gene are ENHRY and SYGVKD.